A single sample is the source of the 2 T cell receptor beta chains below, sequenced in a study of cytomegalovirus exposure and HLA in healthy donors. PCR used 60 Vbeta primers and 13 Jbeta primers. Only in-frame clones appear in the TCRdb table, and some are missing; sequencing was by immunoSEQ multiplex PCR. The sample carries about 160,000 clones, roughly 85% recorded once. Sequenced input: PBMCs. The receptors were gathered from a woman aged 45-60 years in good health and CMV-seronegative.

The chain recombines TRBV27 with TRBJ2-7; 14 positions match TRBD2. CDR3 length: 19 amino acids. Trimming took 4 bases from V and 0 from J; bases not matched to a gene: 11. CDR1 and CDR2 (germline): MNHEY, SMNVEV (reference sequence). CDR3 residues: CASSSEGLAGGQSSYEQYF. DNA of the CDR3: TGTGCCAGCAGTTCCGAAGGACTAGCGGGAGGCCAAAGCTCCTACGAGCAGTACTTC.

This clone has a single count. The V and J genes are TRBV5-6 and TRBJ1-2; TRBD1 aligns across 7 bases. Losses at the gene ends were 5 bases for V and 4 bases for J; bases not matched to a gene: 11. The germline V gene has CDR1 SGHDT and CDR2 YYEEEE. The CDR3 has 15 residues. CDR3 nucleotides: TGTGCCAGCAGTTCGGCCTGGACAGGACTCTATGGCTACACCTTC. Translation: CASSSAWTGLYGYTF.